A selection of T cell receptor beta chains follows, all from one sample in a study of T cells and Merkel cell carcinoma outcomes. Sequenced by immunoSEQ multiplex PCR; TCRdb stores in-frame clones only, minus some. The repertoire holds 15,000 to 17,000 clones, with 80% to 90% as singletons. Material: tumor tissue from Merkel cell carcinoma. The receptor source for this set is a human donor with Merkel cell carcinoma. Each CDR3 is given with its conserved first and last residue. The order of the fields is CDR3 protein, CDR3 DNA, V gene, clone size, J gene, D gene. A D gene is named only where the DNA matches it firmly. Expanded clones are given a class, and other clones once, few, many or no size at all.

CASKTGDGNEQFF | TGTGCCAGTAAGACAGGGGATGGCAATGAGCAGTTCTTC | TRBV19 | once | TRBJ2-1 | TRBD1
CASSLESGVFNSPLHF | TGTGCCAGCAGCCTAGAATCGGGGGTATTTAATTCACCCCTCCACTTT | TRBV2 | - | TRBJ1-6 | -
CASQGQVYEQYF | TGTGCCAGCCAGGGACAGGTCTACGAGCAGTACTTC | TRBV28 | - | TRBJ2-7 | TRBD1
CASSLKGGSSYEQYF | TGTGCCAGCAGCTTGAAAGGGGGTAGCTCCTACGAGCAGTACTTC | TRBV5-5 | - | TRBJ2-7 | -
CAWSVGRGKLFF | TGTGCCTGGAGTGTGGGGAGGGGGAAACTGTTTTTT | TRBV30 | - | TRBJ1-4 | -
CASSSRTSGYEQYF | TGTGCCAGCAGTTCGAGGACTAGCGGGTACGAGCAGTACTTC | TRBV27 | - | TRBJ2-7 | TRBD2
CASSLQGPQYF | TGTGCCAGCTCACTGCAGGGTCCCCAGTACTTC | TRBV18 | once | TRBJ2-7 | -
CASNQGEVYGYTF | TGTGCCAGCAACCAGGGGGAAGTCTATGGCTACACCTTC | TRBV2 | - | TRBJ1-2 | TRBD1
CASSSPGVETQYF | TGTGCCAGCAGCTCTCCAGGGGTTGAGACCCAGTACTTC | TRBV11-3 | - | TRBJ2-5 | -
CASSEASWTGEGTQYF | TGTGCCAGCAGTGAGGCTTCGTGGACTGGGGAGGGTACGCAGTATTTT | TRBV6-1 | few | TRBJ2-3 | TRBD2
CSVEDPGPQGRTTQYF | TGCAGCGTTGAAGATCCCGGTCCGCAGGGGCGTACGACCCAGTACTTC | TRBV29-1 | - | TRBJ2-5 | -
CASSHILQGGTEAFF | TGTGCCAGCAGTCACATCCTTCAGGGGGGCACTGAAGCTTTCTTT | TRBV6-5 | few | TRBJ1-1 | TRBD1
CASSFPSGEQYF | TGTGCCAGCAGTTTCCCAAGTGGCGAGCAGTACTTC | TRBV27 | - | TRBJ2-7 | -
CASSLQGDYRDTQYF | TGCGCCAGCAGCTTACAGGGAGACTACAGAGATACGCAGTATTTT | TRBV5-1 | - | TRBJ2-3 | -
CAWSTGLGETQYF | TGTGCCTGGAGTACAGGGCTGGGAGAGACCCAGTACTTC | TRBV30 | - | TRBJ2-5 | -
CASSQGLAGEQFF | TGTGCCAGCAGCCAAGGACTAGCGGGGGAGCAGTTCTTC | TRBV7-2 | once | TRBJ2-1 | TRBD2
CASSQHLDTLNTEAFF | TGTGCCAGCAGCCAACATCTGGACACGTTGAACACTGAAGCTTTCTTT | TRBV4-2 | few | TRBJ1-1 | -
CASSLTRQTQYF | TGTGCCAGCAGCTTGACGCGGCAGACCCAGTACTTC | TRBV5-6 | - | TRBJ2-5 | -
CASSDRWRVDLEQFF | TGTGCCAGCAGTGACCGGTGGCGGGTGGATCTTGAGCAGTTCTTC | TRBV6-1 | - | TRBJ2-1 | -
CASSLAGNGEAFF | TGTGCCAGCAGCTTAGCAGGGAACGGTGAAGCTTTCTTT | TRBV7-9 | - | TRBJ1-1 | -
CAWHPPVSTDTQYF | TGTGCCTGGCACCCACCGGTTAGCACAGATACGCAGTATTTT | TRBV30 | - | TRBJ2-3 | -
CASSLYSSYEQYF | TGCGCCAGCAGCTTATATTCCTCCTACGAGCAGTACTTC | TRBV5-1 | - | TRBJ2-7 | -
CASSQRSGYNEQFF | TGTGCCAGCAGCCAACGCTCGGGCTACAATGAGCAGTTCTTC | TRBV7-2 | few | TRBJ2-1 | -
CASSLGPISQGAAGELFF | TGTGCCAGCAGCTTAGGCCCCATCAGTCAGGGGGCGGCCGGGGAGCTGTTTTTT | TRBV7-6 | - | TRBJ2-2 | TRBD1
CASGRLDNEQFF | TGTGCCAGCGGTAGACTCGACAATGAGCAGTTCTTC | TRBV7-9 | few | TRBJ2-1 | -
CASKTLRGHGYTF | TGTGCCAGCAAGACCCTACGGGGGCATGGCTACACCTTC | TRBV2 | - | TRBJ1-2 | -
CAWSGTGGGYTF | TGTGCCTGGAGTGGCACAGGAGGAGGCTACACCTTC | TRBV30 | few | TRBJ1-2 | -
CASSLTGGDETQYF | TGCGCCAGCAGCTTGACAGGGGGCGATGAGACCCAGTACTTC | TRBV5-1 | - | TRBJ2-5 | TRBD1
CASSRDRGDLYEQYF | TGTGCCAGCTCACGAGACAGGGGGGATTTATACGAGCAGTACTTC | TRBV18 | - | TRBJ2-7 | TRBD1
CASRMGGENTEAFF | TGTGCCAGCAGGATGGGGGGCGAAAACACTGAAGCTTTCTTT | TRBV6-5 | once | TRBJ1-1 | -
CASRAGYLAYGYTF | TGTGCCAGCAGGGCAGGGTATCTGGCCTATGGCTACACCTTC | TRBV2 | - | TRBJ1-2 | -
CASSLPGGLLYEQYF | TGTGCCAGCAGCCTCCCAGGGGGCTTATTGTACGAGCAGTACTTC | TRBV28 | - | TRBJ2-7 | TRBD1
CASSGRGGQPQHF | TGTGCCAGCAGCGGAAGAGGGGGACAGCCCCAGCATTTT | TRBV11-3 | - | TRBJ1-5 | -
CASSLQEGETQYF | TGTGCCAGCAGTTTACAGGAGGGGGAGACCCAGTACTTC | TRBV6-5 | - | TRBJ2-5 | -
CAWSKGDIPTNEKLFF | TGTGCCTGGAGTAAGGGGGACATCCCAACTAATGAAAAACTGTTTTTT | TRBV30 | - | TRBJ1-4 | -
CASSDPYEQYF | TGTGCCAGCAGTGACCCCTACGAGCAGTACTTC | TRBV6-1 | - | TRBJ2-7 | -
CASSENGLNTEAFF | TGTGCCAGCAGTGAGAACGGACTGAACACTGAAGCTTTCTTT | TRBV25-1 | - | TRBJ1-1 | -
CASSLGTSGRTDTQYF | TGCGCCAGCAGCTTGGGTACTAGCGGGAGAACAGATACGCAGTATTTT | TRBV5-1 | once | TRBJ2-3 | TRBD2
CASSFTSGLETQYF | TGTGCCAGCAGTTTCACTAGCGGGTTAGAGACCCAGTACTTC | TRBV28 | - | TRBJ2-5 | TRBD2
CASSTGTLAGSRTDTQYF | TGTGCCAGCAGCACCGGGACGTTAGCGGGTTCAAGAACAGATACGCAGTATTTT | TRBV11-2 | - | TRBJ2-3 | TRBD2
CASTPGQGGGELFF | TGTGCCAGTACCCCGGGACAGGGAGGCGGGGAGCTGTTTTTT | TRBV19 | - | TRBJ2-2 | TRBD1
CSARAYYEQYF | TGCAGTGCTAGAGCTTACTACGAGCAGTACTTC | TRBV20-1 | - | TRBJ2-7 | -
CASSYSKTNQPQHF | TGTGCCAGCAGTTACTCGAAGACGAATCAGCCCCAGCATTTT | TRBV6-5 | once | TRBJ1-5 | -
CASSMIGPLTSEAFF | TGTGCCAGTAGTATGATAGGTCCCTTGACGTCTGAAGCTTTCTTT | TRBV19 | - | TRBJ1-1 | -
CAARPSGGDTQYF | TGTGCCGCCAGGCCATCGGGGGGAGATACGCAGTATTTT | TRBV6-1 | - | TRBJ2-3 | TRBD2
CSVRGAGGNQPQHF | TGCAGCGTTAGGGGGGCGGGTGGCAATCAGCCCCAGCATTTT | TRBV29-1 | few | TRBJ1-5 | -
CASSQWTWGDTQYF | TGCGCCAGCAGCCAATGGACTTGGGGGGATACGCAGTATTTT | TRBV4-1 | - | TRBJ2-3 | -
CAWSLGSYGYTF | TGTGCCTGGAGTTTGGGGAGCTATGGCTACACCTTC | TRBV30 | - | TRBJ1-2 | -
CSAEQETQYF | TGCAGTGCGGAACAAGAGACCCAGTACTTC | TRBV20-1 | - | TRBJ2-5 | -
CASSLEHSNTEAFF | TGTGCCAGCAGTTTAGAACATTCGAACACTGAAGCTTTCTTT | TRBV28 | - | TRBJ1-1 | -
CASSESEKGAFF | TGTGCCAGCAGTGAATCCGAGAAGGGGGCTTTCTTT | TRBV6-1 | - | TRBJ1-1 | -
CASSSPDRLNTIYF | TGTGCCAGCAGTAGCCCAGATCGCTTAAACACCATATATTTT | TRBV28 | - | TRBJ1-3 | -
CASSTGGDYEQYF | TGTGCCAGCAGCACAGGGGGAGACTACGAGCAGTACTTC | TRBV21-1 | - | TRBJ2-7 | -
CASSLSIDTQYF | TGTGCCAGCAGCTTATCGATAGATACGCAGTATTTT | TRBV7-2 | - | TRBJ2-3 | -
CASSLNPHHNEQFF | TGTGCCAGCAGCTTAAACCCGCACCACAATGAGCAGTTCTTC | TRBV7-3 | - | TRBJ2-1 | -
CASSPGAGGGETQYF | TGTGCCAGCAGCCCGGGGGCAGGGGGCGGAGAGACCCAGTACTTC | TRBV5-6 | - | TRBJ2-5 | TRBD1
CASSLGGPDPEQYF | TGTGCCAGCAGCTTAGGGGGTCCCGATCCCGAGCAGTACTTC | TRBV7-6 | few | TRBJ2-7 | -
CAWSPQGGNQPQHF | TGTGCCTGGAGTCCCCAGGGAGGCAATCAGCCCCAGCATTTT | TRBV30 | - | TRBJ1-5 | -